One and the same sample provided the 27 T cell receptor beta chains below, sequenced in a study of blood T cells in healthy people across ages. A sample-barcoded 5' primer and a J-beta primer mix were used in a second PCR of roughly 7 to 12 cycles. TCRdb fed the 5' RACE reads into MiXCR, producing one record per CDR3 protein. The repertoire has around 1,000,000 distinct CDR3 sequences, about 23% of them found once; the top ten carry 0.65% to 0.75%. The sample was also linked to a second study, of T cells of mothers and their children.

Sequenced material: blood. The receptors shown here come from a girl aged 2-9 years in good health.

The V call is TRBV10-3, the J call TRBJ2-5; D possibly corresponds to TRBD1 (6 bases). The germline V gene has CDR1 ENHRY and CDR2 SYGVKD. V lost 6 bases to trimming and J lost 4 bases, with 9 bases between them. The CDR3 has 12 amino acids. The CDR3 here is CAISGQSETQYF. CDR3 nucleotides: TGTGCCATCAGCGGACAGTCAGAGACCCAGTACTTC.

CDR3 loop: CASSIGGLTNEKLFF. CDR3 nucleotide sequence: TGTGCCAGTAGTATAGGGGGACTAACTAATGAAAAACTGTTTTTT. The chain joins TRBV19 to TRBJ1-4, with a weak D call TRBD1 (5 bases). CDR3 size: 15 residues. Per germline, CDR1 LNHDA and CDR2 SQIVND (reference sequence). Trimming cost V 1 base and J 1 base, with 7 bases left between them.

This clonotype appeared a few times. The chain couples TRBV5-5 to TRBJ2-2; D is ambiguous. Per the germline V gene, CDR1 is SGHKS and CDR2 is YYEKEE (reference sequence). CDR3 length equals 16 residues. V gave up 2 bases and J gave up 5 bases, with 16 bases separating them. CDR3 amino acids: CASSFLGLVKTGELFF. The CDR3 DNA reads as TGTGCCAGCAGCTTTCTAGGATTAGTGAAAACCGGGGAGCTGTTTTTT.

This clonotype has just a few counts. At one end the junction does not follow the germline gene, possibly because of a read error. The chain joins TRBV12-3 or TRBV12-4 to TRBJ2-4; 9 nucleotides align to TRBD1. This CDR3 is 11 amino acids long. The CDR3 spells CASRLQGALDF. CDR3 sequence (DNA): TGTGCCAGCAGACTACAGGGGGCGTTGGACTTC.

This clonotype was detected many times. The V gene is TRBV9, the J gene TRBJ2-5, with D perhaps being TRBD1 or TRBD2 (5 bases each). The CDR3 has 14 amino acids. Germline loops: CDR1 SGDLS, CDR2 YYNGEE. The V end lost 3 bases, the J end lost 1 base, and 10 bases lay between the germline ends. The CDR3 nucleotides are TGTGCCAGCAGCGGTTGGGGGTCCCAAGAGACCCAGTACTTC. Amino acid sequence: CASSGWGSQETQYF. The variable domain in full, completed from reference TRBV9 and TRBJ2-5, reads DSGVTQTPKHLITATGQRVTLRCSPRSGDLSVYWYQQSLDQGLQFLIQYYNGEERAKGNILERFSAQQFPDLHSELNLSSLELGDSALYFCASSGWGSQETQYFGPGTRLLVL.

CDR3 protein: CASLVGTGVSYEQYF. The CDR3, as DNA: TGTGCCAGCTTAGTTGGGACAGGGGTCTCCTACGAGCAGTACTTC. The chain combines TRBV7-9 with TRBJ2-7, with 10 bases identical to TRBD1. Losses at the gene ends were 8 bases for V and 0 bases for J; bases not matched to a gene: 7. Germline CDR1 and CDR2: SEHNR and FQNEAQ (reference sequence). The CDR3 sequence is 15 residues long.

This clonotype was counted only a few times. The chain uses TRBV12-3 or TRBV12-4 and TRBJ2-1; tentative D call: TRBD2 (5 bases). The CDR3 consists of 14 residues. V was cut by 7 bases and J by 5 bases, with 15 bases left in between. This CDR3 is CASINMDWNNEQFF. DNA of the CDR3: TGTGCCAGCATCAACATGGACTGGAACAATGAGCAGTTCTTC.

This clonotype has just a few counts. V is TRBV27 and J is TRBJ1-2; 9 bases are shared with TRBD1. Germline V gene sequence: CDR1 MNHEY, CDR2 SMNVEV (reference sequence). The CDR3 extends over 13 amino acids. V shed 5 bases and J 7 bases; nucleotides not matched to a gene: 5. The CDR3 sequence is CASSRQGVSGYTF. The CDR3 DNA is TGTGCCAGCAGTAGACAGGGGGTTTCTGGCTACACCTTC.

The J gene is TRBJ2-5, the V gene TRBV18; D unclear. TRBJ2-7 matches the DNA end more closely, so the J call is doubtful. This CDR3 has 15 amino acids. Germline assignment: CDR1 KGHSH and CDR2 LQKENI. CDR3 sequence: CASSPIGNPSYEQYF. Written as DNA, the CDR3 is TGTGCCAGCTCACCGATAGGGAATCCCTCCTACGAGCAGTACTTC.

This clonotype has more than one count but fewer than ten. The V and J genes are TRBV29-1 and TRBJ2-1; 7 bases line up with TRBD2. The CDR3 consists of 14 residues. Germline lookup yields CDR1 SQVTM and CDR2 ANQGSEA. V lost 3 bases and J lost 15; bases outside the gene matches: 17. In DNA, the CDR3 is TGCAGCGTTGAGAAGCGACTAGCCATCTCTACGGGGTTCTTC. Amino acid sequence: CSVEKRLAISTGFF.

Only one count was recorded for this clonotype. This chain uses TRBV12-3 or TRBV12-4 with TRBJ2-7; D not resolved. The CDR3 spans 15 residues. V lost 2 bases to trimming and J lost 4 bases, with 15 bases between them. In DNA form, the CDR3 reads TGTGCCAGCAGTTTAACGCCAGGATTAACGTACGAGCAGTACTTC. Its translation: CASSLTPGLTYEQYF.

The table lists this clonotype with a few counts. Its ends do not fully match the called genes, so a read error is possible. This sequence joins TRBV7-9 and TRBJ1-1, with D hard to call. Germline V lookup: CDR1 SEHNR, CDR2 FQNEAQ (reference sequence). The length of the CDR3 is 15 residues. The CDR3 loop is CASSPALPGVTEASF. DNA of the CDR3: TGTGCCAGCAGCCCCGCCCTTCCTGGGGTCACTGAAGCTTCCTTT.

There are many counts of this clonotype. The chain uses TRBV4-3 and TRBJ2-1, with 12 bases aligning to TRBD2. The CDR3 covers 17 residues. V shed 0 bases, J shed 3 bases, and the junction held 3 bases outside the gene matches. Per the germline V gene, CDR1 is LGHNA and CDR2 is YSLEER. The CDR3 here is CASSQDRTSGVYNEQFF. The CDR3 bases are TGCGCCAGCAGCCAAGATCGGACTAGCGGGGTCTACAATGAGCAGTTCTTC.

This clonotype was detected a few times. The CDR3 region has the DNA TGTGCCAGCAGTTTGGCGGCAGGGGGTTCTAATCAGCCCCAGCATTTT. Encoded protein: CASSLAAGGSNQPQHF. This chain joins TRBV12-3 or TRBV12-4 and TRBJ1-5, with 7 nucleotides matching TRBD1. V gave up 3 bases and J gave up 4 bases; unmatched junction bases: 9. The CDR3 totals 16 residues.

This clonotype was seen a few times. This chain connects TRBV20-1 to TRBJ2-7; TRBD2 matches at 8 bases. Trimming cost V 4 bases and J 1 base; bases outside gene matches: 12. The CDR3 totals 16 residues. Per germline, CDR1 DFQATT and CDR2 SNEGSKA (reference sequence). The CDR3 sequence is CSAKIRREGLSYEQYF. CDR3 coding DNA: TGCAGTGCTAAGATTCGCCGGGAGGGCCTATCCTACGAGCAGTACTTC.

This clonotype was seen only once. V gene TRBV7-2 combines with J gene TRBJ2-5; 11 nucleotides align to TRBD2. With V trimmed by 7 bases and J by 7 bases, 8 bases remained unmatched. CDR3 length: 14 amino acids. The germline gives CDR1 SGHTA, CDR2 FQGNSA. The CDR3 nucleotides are TGTGCCAGCATCCCGGCTGGGACTAGCGGGACCCAGTACTTC. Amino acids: CASIPAGTSGTQYF.

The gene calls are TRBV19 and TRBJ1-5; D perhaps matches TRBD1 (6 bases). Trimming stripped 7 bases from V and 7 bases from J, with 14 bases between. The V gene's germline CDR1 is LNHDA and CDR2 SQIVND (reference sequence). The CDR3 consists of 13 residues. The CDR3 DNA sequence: TGTGCCAGTACCGGGGGGGCACGGCAGCCCCAGCATTTT. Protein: CASTGGARQPQHF.

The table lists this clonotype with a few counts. The CDR3 nucleotides are TGTGCCAGCAGCGTGGGTACAGGGTCCTACAATGAGCAGTTCTTC. It specifies CASSVGTGSYNEQFF. This sequence joins TRBV9 and TRBJ2-1; D perhaps matches TRBD1 (6 bases). Germline CDR1 SGDLS, CDR2 YYNGEE. The CDR3 runs 15 residues. V was clipped by 2 bases and J by 1 base, with 10 bases between them. The full variable domain, rest sourced from reference TRBV9 and TRBJ2-1, is DSGVTQTPKHLITATGQRVTLRCSPRSGDLSVYWYQQSLDQGLQFLIQYYNGEERAKGNILERFSAQQFPDLHSELNLSSLELGDSALYFCASSVGTGSYNEQFFGPGTRLTVL.

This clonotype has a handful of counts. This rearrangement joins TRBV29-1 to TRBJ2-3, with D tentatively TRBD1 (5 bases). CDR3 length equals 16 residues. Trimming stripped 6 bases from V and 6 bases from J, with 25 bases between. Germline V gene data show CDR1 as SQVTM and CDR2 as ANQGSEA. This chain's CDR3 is CSVDSWGSSGADTQYF. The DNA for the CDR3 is TGCAGCGTCGATTCATGGGGCTCCTCCGGCGCGGATACGCAGTATTTT.

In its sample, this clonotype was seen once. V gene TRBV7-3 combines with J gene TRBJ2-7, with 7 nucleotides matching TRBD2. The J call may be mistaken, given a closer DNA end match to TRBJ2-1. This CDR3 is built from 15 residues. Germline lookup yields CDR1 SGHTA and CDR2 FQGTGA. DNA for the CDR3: TGTGCCAGCAGTGGAAGCGGGGAAATTGGTAATGAGCAGTTCTTC. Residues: CASSGSGEIGNEQFF.

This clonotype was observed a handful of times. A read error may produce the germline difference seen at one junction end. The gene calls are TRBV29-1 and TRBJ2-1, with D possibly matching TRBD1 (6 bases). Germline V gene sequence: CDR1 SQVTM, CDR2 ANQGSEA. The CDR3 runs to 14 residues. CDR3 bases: TGCAGCGCTAAAGACAGGTGGGGGAACAATGAGCAATTCTTC. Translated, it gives CSAKDRWGNNEQFF.

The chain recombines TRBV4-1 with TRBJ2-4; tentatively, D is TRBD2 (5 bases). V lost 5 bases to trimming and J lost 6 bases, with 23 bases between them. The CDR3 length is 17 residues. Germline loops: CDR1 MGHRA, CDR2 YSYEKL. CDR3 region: CASSSQLKGVRGNIQYF. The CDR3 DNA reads TGCGCCAGCAGCTCCCAGTTGAAGGGAGTGCGCGGAAACATTCAGTACTTC.

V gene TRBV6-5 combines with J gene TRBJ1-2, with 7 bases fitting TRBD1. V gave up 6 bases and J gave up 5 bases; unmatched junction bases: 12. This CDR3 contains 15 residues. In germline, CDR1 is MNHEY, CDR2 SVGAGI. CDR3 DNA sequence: TGTGCCAGCAGAGATCAGGGGGTACGGGGATATGGCTACACCTTC. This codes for CASRDQGVRGYGYTF.

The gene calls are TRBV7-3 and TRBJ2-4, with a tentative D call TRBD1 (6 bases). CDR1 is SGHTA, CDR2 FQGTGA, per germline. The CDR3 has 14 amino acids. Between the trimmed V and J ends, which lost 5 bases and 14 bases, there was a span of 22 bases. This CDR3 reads CASSPLGGNVGKYF. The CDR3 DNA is TGTGCCAGCAGCCCACTAGGGGGAAACGTAGGAAAGTACTTC.

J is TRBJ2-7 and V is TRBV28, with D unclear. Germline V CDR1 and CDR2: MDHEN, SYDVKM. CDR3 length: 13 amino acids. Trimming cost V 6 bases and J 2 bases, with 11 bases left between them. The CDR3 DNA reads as TGTGCCAGCAGCTGGGGAAGGGCCTACGAGCAGTACTTC. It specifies CASSWGRAYEQYF. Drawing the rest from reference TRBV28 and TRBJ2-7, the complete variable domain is DVKVTQSSRYLVKRTGEKVFLECVQDMDHENMFWYRQDPGLGLRLIYFSYDVKMKEKGDIPEGYSVSREKKERFSLILESASTNQTSMYLCASSWGRAYEQYFGPGTRLTVT.

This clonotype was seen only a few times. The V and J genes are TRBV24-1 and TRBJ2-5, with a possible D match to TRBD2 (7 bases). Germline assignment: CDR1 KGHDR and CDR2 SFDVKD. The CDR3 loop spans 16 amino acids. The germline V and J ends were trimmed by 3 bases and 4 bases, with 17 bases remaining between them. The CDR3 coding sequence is TGTGCCACCAGTGATCACGGGGGGCCTCGTCGAGAGACCCAGTACTTC. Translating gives CATSDHGGPRRETQYF.

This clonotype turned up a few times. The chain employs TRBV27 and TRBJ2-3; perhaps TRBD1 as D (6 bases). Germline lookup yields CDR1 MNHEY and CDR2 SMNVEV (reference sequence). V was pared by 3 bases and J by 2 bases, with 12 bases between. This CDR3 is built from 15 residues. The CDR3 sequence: CASSLGTPITDTQYF. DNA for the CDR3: TGTGCCAGCAGTTTGGGGACACCGATCACAGATACGCAGTATTTT.